This T cell receptor (beta chain) was sequenced during a study of Ad26.COV2.S vaccination and SARS-CoV-2 variants. About the research overall: Dosing was one shot or two shots 56 days apart.

To note about this clone: The antigen remains undetermined. The sample carries other DNA sequences with the same CDR3.

TCRdb keeps only in-frame clones here, not all; method: immunoSEQ multiplex PCR. This table has about 320,000 clones, just under 85% appearing once. General study points: The study found similar non-spike TCR breadth in vaccine and placebo recipients.

Sample treatment: 19 received Ad26.COV2.S at low or high dose, single or two shots; about 5 received placebo; per-sample allocation not given. Day 63 after the first vaccine or placebo injection was the time point for sampling. Boston provided a donor who was an adult aged 18-55 years. Germline values: CDR1 SGHTA, CDR2 FQGTGA. Trimming left V 0 bases short and J 6 bases short, with 7 bases between. The CDR3 covers 13 residues. The chain employs TRBV7-3 and TRBJ2-3; no definite D call. The TCR sequence derives from a person between 18 and 65 years old who received the Ad26.COV2.S COVID-19 vaccine or a placebo. This specimen was peripheral blood, taken in a trial of Ad26.COV2.S vaccine versus placebo. The CDR3 loop is CASSLTGPDTQYF. The CDR3 DNA reads TGTGCCAGCAGCTTAACCGGGCCCGATACGCAGTATTTT.